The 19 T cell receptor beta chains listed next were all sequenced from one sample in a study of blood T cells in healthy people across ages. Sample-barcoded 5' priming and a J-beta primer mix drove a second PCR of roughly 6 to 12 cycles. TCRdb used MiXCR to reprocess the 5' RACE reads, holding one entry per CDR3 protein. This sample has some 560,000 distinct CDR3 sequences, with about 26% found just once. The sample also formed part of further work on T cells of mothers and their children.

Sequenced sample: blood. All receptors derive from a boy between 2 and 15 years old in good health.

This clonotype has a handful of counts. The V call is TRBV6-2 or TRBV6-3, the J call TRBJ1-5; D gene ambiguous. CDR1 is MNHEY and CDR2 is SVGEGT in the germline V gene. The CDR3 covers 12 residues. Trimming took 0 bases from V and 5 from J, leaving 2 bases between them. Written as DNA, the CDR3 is TGTGCCAGCAGTTACTCCCATCAGCCCCAGCATTTT. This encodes CASSYSHQPQHF.

CDR3 region: CASSQTGTKDEKLFF. CDR3 in DNA: TGTGCCAGCAGCCAAACAGGGACGAAGGATGAAAAACTGTTTTTT. This sequence joins TRBV6-2 or TRBV6-3 and TRBJ1-4, with TRBD1 as a possible D gene (6 bases). The CDR3 runs 15 residues. Trimming took 6 bases from V and 6 from J, leaving 17 bases between them. Germline CDR1 is MNHEY and CDR2 is SVGEGT.

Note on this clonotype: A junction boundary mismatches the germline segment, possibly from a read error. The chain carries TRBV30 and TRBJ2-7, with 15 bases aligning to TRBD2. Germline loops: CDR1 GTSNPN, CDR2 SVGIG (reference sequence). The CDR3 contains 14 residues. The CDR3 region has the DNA TGTGCATGGACTAGCGGGAGGGCCCTCTACGAGCAGTACTTC. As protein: CAWTSGRALYEQYF.

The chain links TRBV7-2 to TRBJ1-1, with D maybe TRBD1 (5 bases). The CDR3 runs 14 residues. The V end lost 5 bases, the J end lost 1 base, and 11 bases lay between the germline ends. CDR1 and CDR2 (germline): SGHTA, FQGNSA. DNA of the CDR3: TGTGCCAGCAGCCTGGGACGGACGAACACTGAAGCTTTCTTT. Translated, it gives CASSLGRTNTEAFF.

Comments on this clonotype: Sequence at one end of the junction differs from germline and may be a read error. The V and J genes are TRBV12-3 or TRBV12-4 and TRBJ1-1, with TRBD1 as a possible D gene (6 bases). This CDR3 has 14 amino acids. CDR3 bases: TGTGCCGGCAGTTTAAAGGGGGGGAACACTGAAGCTTTCTTT. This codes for CAGSLKGGNTEAFF.

CDR3 sequence (DNA): TGTGCCAGCAGCCCCCAGACACCTTCTACCATATATTTT. Its translation: CASSPQTPSTIYF. The genes are TRBV7-9 and TRBJ1-3; no clear D. The length of the CDR3 is 13 residues. Germline V gene sequence: CDR1 SEHNR, CDR2 FQNEAQ (reference sequence). Trimming stripped 5 bases from V and 10 bases from J, with 15 bases between.

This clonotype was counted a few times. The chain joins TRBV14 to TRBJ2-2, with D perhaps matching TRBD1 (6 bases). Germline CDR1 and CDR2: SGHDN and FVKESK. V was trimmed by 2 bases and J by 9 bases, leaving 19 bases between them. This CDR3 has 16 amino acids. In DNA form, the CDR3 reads TGTGCCAGCAGCCAACTAGATTACAGGGCCCCCCGGGAGCTGTTTTTT. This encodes CASSQLDYRAPRELFF.

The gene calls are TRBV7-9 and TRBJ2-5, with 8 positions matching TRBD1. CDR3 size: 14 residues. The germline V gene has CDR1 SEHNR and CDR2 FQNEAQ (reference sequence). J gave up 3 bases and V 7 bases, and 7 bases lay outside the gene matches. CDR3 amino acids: CASIKTGAEETQYF. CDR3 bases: TGTGCCAGCATTAAGACAGGGGCCGAAGAGACCCAGTACTTC.

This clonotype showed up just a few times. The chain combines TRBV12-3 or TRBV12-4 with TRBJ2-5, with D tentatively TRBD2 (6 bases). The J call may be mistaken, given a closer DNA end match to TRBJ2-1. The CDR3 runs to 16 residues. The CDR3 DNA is TGTGCCAGCAGGGGCCTGGGGGGTACGGTTGCCAATGAGCAGTTCTTC. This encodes CASRGLGGTVANEQFF.

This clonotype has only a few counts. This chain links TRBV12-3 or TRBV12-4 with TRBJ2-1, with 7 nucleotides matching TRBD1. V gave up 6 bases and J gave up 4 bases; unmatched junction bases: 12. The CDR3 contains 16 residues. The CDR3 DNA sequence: TGTGCCAGCAGCTTCTCAGGGACAGAAAAATACAATGAGCAGTTCTTC. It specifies CASSFSGTEKYNEQFF.

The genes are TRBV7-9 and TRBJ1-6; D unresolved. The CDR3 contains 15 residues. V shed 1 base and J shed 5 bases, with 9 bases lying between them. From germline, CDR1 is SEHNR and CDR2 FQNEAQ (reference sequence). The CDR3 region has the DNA TGTGCCAGCAGCTTAGGAACCCGGGATAATTCACCCCTCCACTTT. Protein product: CASSLGTRDNSPLHF.

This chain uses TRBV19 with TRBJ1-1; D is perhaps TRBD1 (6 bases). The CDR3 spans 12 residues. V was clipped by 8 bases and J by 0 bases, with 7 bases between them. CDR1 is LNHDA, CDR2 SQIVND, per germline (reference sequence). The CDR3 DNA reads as TGTGCCAGTGGACAGATGAACACTGAAGCTTTCTTT. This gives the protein CASGQMNTEAFF. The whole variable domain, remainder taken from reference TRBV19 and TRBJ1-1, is DGGITQSPKYLFRKEGQNVTLSCEQNLNHDAMYWYRQDPGQGLRLIYYSQIVNDFQKGDIAEGYSVSREKKESFPLTVTSAQKNPTAFYLCASGQMNTEAFFGQGTRLTVV.

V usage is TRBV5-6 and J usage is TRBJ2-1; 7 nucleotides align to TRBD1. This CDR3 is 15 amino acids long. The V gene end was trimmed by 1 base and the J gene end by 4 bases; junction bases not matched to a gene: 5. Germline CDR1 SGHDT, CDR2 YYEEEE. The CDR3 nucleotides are TGTGCCAGCAGCTTGCTGACAGGGCAATACAATGAGCAGTTCTTC. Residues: CASSLLTGQYNEQFF.

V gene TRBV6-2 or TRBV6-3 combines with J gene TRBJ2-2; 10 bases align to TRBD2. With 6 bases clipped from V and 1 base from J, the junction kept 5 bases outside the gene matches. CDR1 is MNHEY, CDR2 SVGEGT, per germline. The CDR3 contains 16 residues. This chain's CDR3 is CASSEAGGGNTGELFF. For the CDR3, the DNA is TGTGCCAGCAGCGAAGCGGGAGGGGGGAACACCGGGGAGCTGTTTTTT.

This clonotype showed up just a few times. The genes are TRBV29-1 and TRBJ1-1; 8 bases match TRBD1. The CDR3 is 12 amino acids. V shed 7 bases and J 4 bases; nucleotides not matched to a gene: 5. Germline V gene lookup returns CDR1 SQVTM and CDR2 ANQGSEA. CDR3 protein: CSAMTGATEAFF. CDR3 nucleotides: TGCAGCGCTATGACAGGGGCCACTGAAGCTTTCTTT.

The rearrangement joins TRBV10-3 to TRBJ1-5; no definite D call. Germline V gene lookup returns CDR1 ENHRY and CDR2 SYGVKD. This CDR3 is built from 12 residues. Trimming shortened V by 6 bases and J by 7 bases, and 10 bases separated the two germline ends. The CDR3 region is CAIREEGQPQHF. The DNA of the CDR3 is TGTGCCATCAGGGAGGAAGGCCAGCCCCAGCATTTT.

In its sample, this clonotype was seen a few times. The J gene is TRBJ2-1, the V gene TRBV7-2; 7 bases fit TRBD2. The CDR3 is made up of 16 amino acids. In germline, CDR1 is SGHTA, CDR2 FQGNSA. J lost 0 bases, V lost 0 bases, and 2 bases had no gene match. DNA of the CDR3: TGTGCCAGCAGCTTAGCGGGGACTACCTCCTACAATGAGCAGTTCTTC. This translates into CASSLAGTTSYNEQFF. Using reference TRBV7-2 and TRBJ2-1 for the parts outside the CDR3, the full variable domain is GAGVSQSPSNKVTEKGKDVELRCDPISGHTALYWYRQSLGQGLEFLIYFQGNSAPDKSGLPSDRFSAERTGGSVSTLTIQRTQQEDSAVYLCASSLAGTTSYNEQFFGPGTRLTVL.

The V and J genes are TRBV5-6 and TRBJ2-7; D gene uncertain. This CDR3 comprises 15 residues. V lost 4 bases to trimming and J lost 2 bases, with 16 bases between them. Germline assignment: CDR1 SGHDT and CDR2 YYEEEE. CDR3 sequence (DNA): TGTGCCAGCAGCCCAACCCGACGGAGCACCTACGAGCAGTACTTC. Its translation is CASSPTRRSTYEQYF.

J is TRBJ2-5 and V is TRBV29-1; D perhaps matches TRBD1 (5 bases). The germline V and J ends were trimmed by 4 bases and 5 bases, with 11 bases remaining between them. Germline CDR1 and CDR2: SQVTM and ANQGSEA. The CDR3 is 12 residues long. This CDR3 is CSVARAGETQYF. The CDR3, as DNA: TGCAGCGTTGCCAGGGCTGGCGAGACCCAGTACTTC. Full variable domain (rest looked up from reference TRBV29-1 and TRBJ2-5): SAVISQKPSRDICQRGTSLTIQCQVDSQVTMMFWYRQQPGQSLTLIATANQGSEATYESGFVIDKFPISRPNLTFSTLTVSNMSPEDSSIYLCSVARAGETQYFGPGTRLLVL.